Below are 18 T cell receptor beta chains sequenced from a single sample in a study of tumor-infiltrating lymphocytes in primary liver carcinoma. The blood RNA (from unsorted whole blood) was obtained, and germline DNA was also extracted. TCR beta cDNA was reverse-transcribed from about 500 ng of total RNA. The reaction used a constant-region primer and ProtoScript II reverse transcriptase. Three nested multiplex PCR rounds, a slightly modified ARM-PCR, produced the libraries for TCR beta. Forward primers for TRBV1-TRBV30 and a C-beta reverse primer served the first two PCR rounds, at 10 cycles each. TCRdb re-called the multiplex PCR reads through MiXCR, storing one row per CDR3 protein. Here the sample spans 320,000 or so distinct CDR3 sequences, about 60% being singletons. Sequencing input: peripheral blood. These receptors were collected from a middle-aged man with primary liver carcinoma and hepatitis B virus infection.

About this clonotype itself: This likely comes from a read error, as the CDR3 has no conserved phenylalanine or tryptophan at its end. It is unclear where the CDR3 begins or ends on the DNA, so no DNA is shown, and the CDR3 is as TCRdb lists it. The chain couples TRBV6-5 to TRBJ2-2. The CDR3 length equals 13 residues, ends included. In germline, CDR1 is MNHEY, CDR2 SVGAGI. CDR3 region: CASSPTTTGSCFI.

As to this clonotype: A read error is likely, as this CDR3 ends without the conserved phenylalanine or tryptophan. No DNA is shown, since the ends of the CDR3 on it are uncertain; the CDR3 is the one TCRdb lists. This chain connects TRBV11-2 to TRBJ2-1; the D segment call TRBD1 is taken from the table without a DNA check. Germline V CDR1 and CDR2: SGHAT, FQNNGV. Both ends counted, the CDR3 spans 13 residues. The CDR3 sequence: CASSSRRSRDEQL.

A note on this clonotype: A much larger clone lies one base from this, so it may be a read error. The chain uses TRBV6-6 and TRBJ2-3, with TRBD1 matching 8 bases. V shed 10 bases and J 2 bases; nucleotides not matched to a gene: 11. There are 15 residues in the CDR3. Germline-derived CDR1 and CDR2 are MNHNY and SVGAGI (reference sequence). The CDR3 protein is CANTRRTGNTDTQYF. DNA of the CDR3: TGTGCCAACACCCGCCGGACAGGGAACACAGATACGCAGTATTTT.

This clonotype has ten or more counts. V gene TRBV5-4 combines with J gene TRBJ1-4; D ambiguous. Germline V gives CDR1 SGHNT, CDR2 YYREEE (reference sequence). CDR3 length: 13 residues. Between the trimmed V and J ends, which lost 0 bases and 8 bases, there was a span of 8 bases. The CDR3 region is CASSLGAREKLFF. The CDR3 DNA sequence: TGTGCCAGCAGCTTGGGGGCGAGGGAAAAACTGTTTTTT. Based on the CDR3 plus reference TRBV5-4 and TRBJ1-4, the full variable domain is ETGVTQSPTHLIKTRGQQVTLRCSSQSGHNTVSWYQQALGQGPQFIFQYYREEENGRGNFPPRFSGLQFPNYSSELNVNALELDDSALYLCASSLGAREKLFFGSGTQLSVL.

J is TRBJ1-5 and V is TRBV7-9, with D possibly TRBD1 on 6 matching bases. Germline-derived CDR1 and CDR2 are SEHNR and FQNEAQ (reference sequence). CDR3 size: 14 residues. Trimming removed 6 bases from V and 7 bases from J, with 16 bases in between. CDR3 DNA sequence: TGTGCCAGCAGGTTCGGGGGCCGAGGACAGCCCCAGCATTTT. Translation: CASRFGGRGQPQHF.

This clonotype was counted only a few times. The rearrangement uses TRBV5-4 and TRBJ2-2, with TRBD1 matching over 8 bases. Losses at the gene ends were 4 bases for V and 0 bases for J; bases not matched to a gene: 5. The CDR3 consists of 16 residues. Germline lookup yields CDR1 SGHNT and CDR2 YYREEE (reference sequence). The CDR3 loop is CASSPWTGTNTGELFF. CDR3 coding DNA: TGTGCCAGCAGCCCGTGGACAGGGACGAACACCGGGGAGCTGTTTTTT.

Remarks on this clonotype: A read error is possible here, since a much larger clone lies one base away. The chain uses TRBV4-3 and TRBJ2-1, with D hard to call. The CDR3 is 15 residues long. V lost 1 base and J 8 bases, leaving 15 bases between the germline ends. Germline lookup yields CDR1 LGHNA and CDR2 YSLEER. The CDR3 loop reads CASSQAGSDYDEQFF. The CDR3 DNA is TGCGCCAGCAGCCAAGCAGGAAGCGATTACGATGAGCAGTTCTTC.

Remarks on this clonotype: No conserved phenylalanine or tryptophan ends this CDR3, so it is likely a read error. This sequence joins TRBV4-1 and TRBJ1-5, with D perhaps matching TRBD1 (5 bases). CDR3 size: 15 residues. CDR1 and CDR2 from the germline V gene are MGHRA and YSYEKL. V lost 9 bases and J lost 1, with 16 bases in between. The CDR3 protein is CASSPIEGSNQPQHL. The DNA of the CDR3 is TGCGCCAGTAGTCCCATAGAGGGGAGCAATCAGCCCCAGCATTTA.

As to this clonotype: At one boundary the junction diverges from the germline segment, which might be a read error. The V gene is TRBV11-3, the J gene TRBJ2-7, with 10 bases matching TRBD2. Germline V CDR1 and CDR2: SGHNT, YENEEA. This CDR3 contains 15 residues. CDR3 DNA: TGTGCCAGCAGCTTAACTAGCGGGGCCGGATACGAGCAGCACTTC. Residues: CASSLTSGAGYEQHF.

As concerns this clonotype: The CDR3 end shows no conserved phenylalanine or tryptophan, and so a read error is likely. The V and J genes are TRBV5-1 and TRBJ2-2, with D possibly matching TRBD1 (5 bases). The CDR3 runs to 15 residues. In germline, CDR1 is SGHRS, CDR2 YFSETQ. Here the CDR3 reads CASSMSQDNTGELFS. The CDR3 region has the DNA TGCGCCAGCAGCATGAGTCAGGACAACACAGGGGAGCTGTTTTCT.

As for this clonotype: Possible read error: a much larger clone is one base away. The chain is built from TRBV10-2 and TRBJ1-1, with D possibly matching TRBD1 (5 bases). V was shortened by 11 bases and J by 2 bases, with 12 bases between the two germline ends. This CDR3 contains 12 residues. CDR1 is WSHSY and CDR2 is SAAADI in the germline V gene. The CDR3 DNA reads as TGCGCCTCCACGGGGACCAACACTGAAGCTTTCTTT. The encoded protein is CASTGTNTEAFF.

Comment on this clonotype: This CDR3 is missing its conserved last phenylalanine or tryptophan, likely due to a read error. The chain recombines TRBV4-1 with TRBJ2-1, with a possible D match to TRBD2 (6 bases). The V gene lost 2 bases and the J gene lost 4 bases, with 9 bases spanning the gap. The CDR3 covers 14 residues. Germline lookup yields CDR1 MGHRA and CDR2 YSYEKL. The CDR3 sequence is CASSQPGEYNEQFL. CDR3 nucleotide sequence: TGCGCCAGCAGCCAACCGGGGGAGTACAATGAGCAGTTCCTC.

This clonotype has ten or more counts. The chain uses TRBV6-6 and TRBJ2-3; 9 positions agree with TRBD1. V dropped 6 bases and J dropped 4; count of bases not matched to a gene: 8. CDR1 is MNHNY and CDR2 is SVGAGI in the germline V gene (reference sequence). CDR3 length: 15 amino acids. CDR3 in amino acids: CASSQQGANSDTQYF. CDR3 in DNA: TGTGCCAGCAGCCAACAGGGGGCAAATTCAGATACGCAGTATTTT.

The rearrangement joins TRBV5-6 to TRBJ2-7, with 7 bases lining up with TRBD1. CDR1 SGHDT and CDR2 YYEEEE come from the germline V gene. The CDR3 covers 15 residues. Trimming at V came to 0 bases and at J to 2 bases, leaving 5 bases not matched to a gene. The CDR3 DNA reads as TGTGCCAGCAGCTTGGCTGGTGGACAGGCCTACGAGCAGTACTTC. Translated, it gives CASSLAGGQAYEQYF.

On this clonotype itself: The missing conserved phenylalanine or tryptophan at the end of this CDR3 makes a read error likely. The chain joins TRBV28 to TRBJ1-2, with 7 positions matching TRBD1. This CDR3 contains 11 residues. Germline V gives CDR1 MDHEN, CDR2 SYDVKM. J lost 10 bases, V lost 4 bases, and 3 bases had no gene match. CDR3 nucleotides: TGTGCCAGCAGTTGGGACAGCGACTACACCATC. It specifies CASSWDSDYTI.

Turning to this clonotype: It may be a read error: a sequence one base away is much more abundant. The chain carries TRBV24-1 and TRBJ2-1; D is undetermined. The V end lost 3 bases, the J end lost 12 bases, and 14 bases lay between the germline ends. This CDR3 comprises 13 residues. Germline CDR1 is KGHDR and CDR2 is SFDVKD. Here the CDR3 reads CATSDDPGLGQFF. CDR3 DNA sequence: TGTGCCACCAGTGATGACCCGGGCCTTGGGCAGTTCTTC.

This clonotype was detected ten times or more. The chain couples TRBV6-5 to TRBJ2-5, with D tentatively TRBD1 (5 bases). Germline V gene data show CDR1 as MNHEY and CDR2 as SVGAGI. The CDR3 runs to 15 residues. V was trimmed by 6 bases and J by 0 bases, leaving 14 bases between them. This CDR3 reads CASRELGRHQETQYF. The CDR3, as DNA: TGTGCCAGCAGGGAACTGGGGCGCCACCAAGAGACCCAGTACTTC.

As to this clonotype: Possible read error: a much larger clone is one base away. J is TRBJ2-1 and V is TRBV5-4; no firm D call. This CDR3 is built from 13 residues. Germline-derived CDR1 and CDR2 are SGHNT and YYREEE (reference sequence). The CDR3 reads CASGLTGSNEQFF. The CDR3 region has the DNA TGTGCCAGCGGCTTGACCGGATCCAATGAGCAGTTCTTC.